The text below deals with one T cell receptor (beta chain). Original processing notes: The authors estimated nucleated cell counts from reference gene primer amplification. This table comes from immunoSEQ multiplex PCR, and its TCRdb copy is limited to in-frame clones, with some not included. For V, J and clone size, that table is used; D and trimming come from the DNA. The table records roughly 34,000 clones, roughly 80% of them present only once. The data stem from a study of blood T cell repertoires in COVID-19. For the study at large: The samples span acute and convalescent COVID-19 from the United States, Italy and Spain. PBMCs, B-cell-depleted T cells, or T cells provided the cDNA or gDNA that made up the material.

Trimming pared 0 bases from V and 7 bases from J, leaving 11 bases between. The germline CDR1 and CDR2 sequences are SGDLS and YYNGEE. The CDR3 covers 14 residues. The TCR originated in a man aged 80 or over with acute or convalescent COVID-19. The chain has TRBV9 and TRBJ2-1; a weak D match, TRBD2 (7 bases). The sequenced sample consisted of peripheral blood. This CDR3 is CASSVVGGENEQFF. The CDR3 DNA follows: TGTGCCAGCAGCGTAGTAGGGGGGGAGAATGAGCAGTTCTTC.